This is a list of T cell receptor beta chains from one sample in a study of Graves' ophthalmopathy and Graves' hyperthyroidism. A single record per CDR3 protein comes from TCRdb applying MiXCR to the multiplex PCR reads. Of about 160,000 distinct CDR3 sequences in the sample, around 39% are singletons; the top ten hold about 9.5%. The sequencing input was peripheral blood. These receptor sequences come from a man aged 30-40 years with Graves' ophthalmopathy. The CDR3 runs from the conserved cysteine through the conserved F or W. The D gene is left open where the match is weak. Clone size is not always given. Where it is, it says once, few, many or a class for expanded clones.

j_call cdr3_length v_call clone_size d_call cdr3_nt cdr3_aa
TRBJ2-5 14 TRBV15 many - TGTGCCACCAGCAGAGGTGGGAGCGGGGAGACCCAGTACTTC CATSRGGSGETQYF
TRBJ1-2 13 TRBV27 many - TGTGCCAGCAGTTTAGGAGCAGGGAACGGCTACACCTTC CASSLGAGNGYTF
TRBJ2-4 15 TRBV27 many TRBD2 TGTGCCAGCAGTTTAGGCGGGAGCCCCAAAAACATTCAGTACTTC CASSLGGSPKNIQYF
TRBJ2-7 17 TRBV11-2 many TRBD2 TGTGCCACCGCAGGAGGGACTAGCGGGAGTCGGGGTTCGGAGCAGTACTTC CATAGGTSGSRGSEQYF
TRBJ1-1 13 TRBV2 many - TGTGCCAGCAGTATACTTATGAACACTGAAGCTTTCTTT CASSILMNTEAFF
TRBJ2-5 15 TRBV7-2 - - TGTGCCAGCAGCTTAAACAGGGGAGGTATGGAGACCCAGTACTTC CASSLNRGGMETQYF
TRBJ1-1 14 TRBV10-3 many - TGTGCCATCACCAGGACAGCCGGGGGGACTGAAGCTTTCTTT CAITRTAGGTEAFF
TRBJ2-7 14 TRBV5-1 - TRBD1 TGCGCCAGCAGCTTATCACAGGGGAACCACGAGCAGTACTTC CASSLSQGNHEQYF
TRBJ2-5 13 TRBV28 many TRBD2 TGTGCCAGCAACCCGGGGGGGGTAGAGACCCAGTACTTC CASNPGGVETQYF
TRBJ2-6 14 TRBV28 many - TGTGCCAGCAACCCAGGGAGCGGGGCCAACGTCCTGACTTTC CASNPGSGANVLTF
TRBJ2-5 12 TRBV9 many - TGTGCCAGCAGCTGGGACTTGGAGACCCAGTACTTC CASSWDLETQYF
TRBJ2-7 15 TRBV7-2 many - TGTGCCAGCAGCTTACAGGGACAAGGAATCTACGAGCAGTACTTC CASSLQGQGIYEQYF
TRBJ1-3 11 TRBV29-1 - - TGCAGCGGCGGGGGGGGAAACACCATATATTTT CSGGGGNTIYF
TRBJ1-5 15 TRBV27 few - TGTGCCAGCAGTTCGGGGGGGCTTATCAATCAGCCCCAGCATTTT CASSSGGLINQPQHF
TRBJ1-2 13 TRBV6-5 - - TGTGCCAGCAGTTACACCAGGGATGAGGGCTACACCTTC CASSYTRDEGYTF
TRBJ1-2 13 TRBV27 many TRBD1 TGTGCCAGCAGGAAGGGACAGGGAGATGGCTACACCTTC CASRKGQGDGYTF
TRBJ1-5 14 TRBV28 once - TGTGCCAGCAGCCAAGACAGCTACAATCAGCCCCAGCATTTT CASSQDSYNQPQHF